The rows below give T cell receptor beta chains drawn from one sample of a study of shared T cell receptors in the human thymus. This table comes from immunoSEQ multiplex PCR, and its TCRdb copy is limited to in-frame clones, with some not included. The table includes about 500,000 clones, around 82% detected once. These data are also associated with another study on human thymus T cells.

Sequencing used thymocytes. The receptors derive from a boy under three years old with a congenital heart defect. The CDR3 runs from the conserved cysteine through the conserved F or W. D genes are given only for firm matches. Clone size is shown for a subset of rows, as once, few, many or a class of expanded clone.

TRBJ2-7 | TRBV4-1 | - | - | TGCGCCAGCAGCCAAGACTCTTTGCGGGGACCCTACGAGCAGTACTTC | CASSQDSLRGPYEQYF
TRBJ2-1 | TRBV10-2 | TRBD1 | few | TGCGCCAGCAGAGCTGACAGGGGCGCGGGCGTAAACAGGTACAATGAGCAGTTCTTC | CASRADRGAGVNRYNEQFF
TRBJ2-1 | TRBV11-2 | TRBD2 | few | TGTGCCAGCAGCTTCCAGCGGGAGGGATACAATGAGCAGTTCTTC | CASSFQREGYNEQFF
TRBJ1-5 | TRBV4-1 | - | - | TGCGCCAGCAGCCAACTACAGGGACGCGGTCAGCCCCAGCATTTT | CASSQLQGRGQPQHF
TRBJ2-5 | TRBV5-1 | - | few | TGCGCCAGCTCAGGGGGGTGGCAAGAGACCCAGTACTTC | CASSGGWQETQYF
TRBJ2-3 | TRBV9 | TRBD2 | - | TGTGCCAGCAGCTCCCCCAGGGCGGGAGGGCCGAGGGCAGATACGCAGTATTTT | CASSSPRAGGPRADTQYF
TRBJ1-2 | TRBV30 | - | - | TGTGCCTGGATTTTCCTTTGGGCGGGAGAGTCCTATGGCTACACCTTC | CAWIFLWAGESYGYTF
TRBJ2-2 | TRBV5-6 | - | - | - | CASSFGQGTGGTGELFF
TRBJ2-3 | TRBV11-2 | TRBD2 | once | TGTGCCAGCAGCTCTAGCGGGAGGTCTAGCACAGATACGCAGTATTTT | CASSSSGRSSTDTQYF
TRBJ2-1 | TRBV7-2 | - | - | TGTGCCAGCAGCTCGACTGGGTATGAGCAGTTCTTC | CASSSTGYEQFF
TRBJ1-1 | TRBV23-1 | - | - | TGCGCCAGCAACCCCAACAGGGTCCCGAGTGAAGCTTTCTTT | CASNPNRVPSEAFF
TRBJ1-4 | TRBV7-8 | - | - | TGTGCCAGCAGCCCCCATACAGGGACGGGTGAAAAACTGTTTTTT | CASSPHTGTGEKLFF
TRBJ2-7 | TRBV5-6 | TRBD2 | - | TGTGCCAGCAGCCTGCGGGGGGCCTACGAGCAGTACTTC | CASSLRGAYEQYF
TRBJ2-7 | TRBV4-1 | - | - | TGCGCCAGCAGCCAAGATCGAAAGCGGGTGAGCTCCTACGAGCAGTACTTC | CASSQDRKRVSSYEQYF
TRBJ1-1 | TRBV6-5 | - | - | TGTGCCAGCAGTTACACGCGGGGGGGGAACACTGAAGCTTTCTTT | CASSYTRGGNTEAFF
TRBJ1-1 | TRBV2 | TRBD1 | - | TGTGCCAGCAAAAGGAGGGGGCGCGTGGGAAACACTGAAGCTTTCTTT | CASKRRGRVGNTEAFF
TRBJ2-7 | TRBV7-2 | - | - | TGTGCCAGCAGCTCCCAAGGGGGCTCCTACGAGCAGTACTTC | CASSSQGGSYEQYF
TRBJ1-2 | TRBV19 | - | - | TGTGCCAGTAGTCGCCCTAAAGGGGACAATGGCTACACCTTC | CASSRPKGDNGYTF
TRBJ2-7 | TRBV7-2 | TRBD2 | few | TGTGCCAGCAGCTTAGCCGGGAGGGGAGGACTAGCGGGAGTCCCCTACGAGCAGTACTTC | CASSLAGRGGLAGVPYEQYF
TRBJ2-7 | TRBV28 | - | - | TGTGCCAGCAGTTTCGGAGCCTACGAGCAGTACTTC | CASSFGAYEQYF
TRBJ1-2 | TRBV5-1 | TRBD1 | - | TGCGCCAGCAGCTTGGACAGGGGAGGCTATGGCTACACCTTC | CASSLDRGGYGYTF
TRBJ2-7 | TRBV7-2 | TRBD1 | - | TGTGCCAGCAGCCCTGGGACAGGTAGGACCTTC | CASSPGTGRTF
TRBJ2-3 | TRBV4-3 | - | - | TGCGCCAGCAGCCAAGATCTAGAGACAGATACGCAGTATTTT | CASSQDLETDTQYF
TRBJ2-1 | TRBV4-2 | TRBD2 | - | TGTGCCAGCAGCCAAGATAAAGGGACTAGCGGGAGCTCCTACAATGAGCAGTTCTTC | CASSQDKGTSGSSYNEQFF
TRBJ2-5 | TRBV5-1 | - | once | TGCGCCAGCAGCCTCCTACCGGGATCCGGGGTACAAGAGACCCAGTACTTC | CASSLLPGSGVQETQYF